This is a list of T cell receptor beta chains from one sample in a study of OX40 agonist ivuxolimab in advanced cancers. Assay used: immunoSEQ multiplex PCR; TCRdb lists only in-frame clones, some missing. The data contain about 94,000 clones, about nine tenths of them singletons. Sequenced material: CD4+ or CD8+ T cells sorted from blood, taken in a trial of the OX40 agonist ivuxolimab. These receptors were taken from an adult with an advanced solid tumor such as melanoma, head and neck, liver or kidney cancer. CDR3s include the opening cysteine and the closing phenylalanine or tryptophan. Clone size is not always given. Where it is, it says once, few, many or a class for expanded clones.

size: few
V: TRBV14
CDR3: CASSLRDYPSYEQYF

size: NA
V: TRBV7-2
CDR3: CASSLGTSGTDTQYF

size: once
V: TRBV30
CDR3: CAWTNNHEQYF

size: NA
V: TRBV9
CDR3: CASSGQLMNTEAFF

size: NA
V: TRBV7-6
CDR3: CASSGYNYGYTF

size: NA
V: TRBV27
CDR3: CASSEGGRRGNYGYTF

size: NA
V: TRBV30
CDR3: CAWSHRDVRGYTF

size: NA
V: TRBV11-3
CDR3: CASSLDIRTDTQYF

size: once
V: TRBV19
CDR3: CATKNVGTASGYTF

size: NA
V: TRBV18
CDR3: CASSLGGGSPLHF

size: few
V: TRBV19
CDR3: CASSIDTGNEQFF

size: NA
V: TRBV6-5
CDR3: CASSRVGSRNTEAFF

size: NA
V: TRBV6-4
CDR3: CASSRPRDRRIGDTQYF

size: NA
V: TRBV2
CDR3: CASSSRTSYEQFF

size: NA
V: TRBV30
CDR3: CAWSVGGAGETQYF

size: NA
V: TRBV30
CDR3: CAWSPKTGSYEQYF

size: NA
V: TRBV19
CDR3: CASSIGKGTGETQYF

size: NA
V: TRBV6-1
CDR3: CASSEVMSPTGLYEQYF

size: NA
V: TRBV18
CDR3: CASSPEGGYVTDTQYF

size: once
V: TRBV7-9
CDR3: CASSLTRGVGEKLFF

size: NA
V: TRBV11-1
CDR3: CASSLRGQGNTGELFF

size: NA
V: TRBV18
CDR3: CASSSQRGGSNEQYF

size: once
V: TRBV7-9
CDR3: CASSLVGDTQYF

size: NA
V: TRBV14
CDR3: CASSQVRTANEKLFF

size: once
V: TRBV18
CDR3: CASTQGGETQYF

size: once
V: TRBV6-1
CDR3: CASTWTDGYTF

size: NA
V: TRBV5-1
CDR3: CASSWGLAGIYEQYF

size: NA
V: TRBV29-1
CDR3: CSVELGNSNQPQHF

size: NA
V: TRBV10-3
CDR3: CAISESQVPGHINYGYTF

size: once
V: TRBV4-2
CDR3: CASSQDPGQRTDTQYF

size: NA
V: TRBV11-1
CDR3: CASSLGPLENQETQYF

size: NA
V: TRBV19
CDR3: CASSPGWASYGYTF

size: NA
V: TRBV13
CDR3: CASSSEGDRGVRNEQFF

size: few
V: TRBV2
CDR3: CASSDKRGVGEQFF

size: NA
V: TRBV10-3
CDR3: CATQTANYGYTF

size: NA
V: TRBV30
CDR3: CAWNRGQPRRSNSPLHF

size: NA
V: TRBV5-1
CDR3: CASSWTQALGNEQFF

size: NA
V: TRBV4-3
CDR3: CASSQDSIATGEQYF

size: NA
V: TRBV10-3
CDR3: CAISESGGYEQYF

size: NA
V: TRBV18
CDR3: CASSPPSAAYNSPLHF

size: once
V: TRBV6-1
CDR3: CASQLQGASDTQYF

size: NA
V: TRBV6-5
CDR3: CASSSLTGGGTEAFF

size: once
V: TRBV10-2
CDR3: CASSESRNTEAFF

size: NA
V: TRBV5-1
CDR3: CASSLDRGYGYTF

size: NA
V: TRBV7-9
CDR3: CASSHDRGRIQPQHF

size: NA
V: TRBV5-1
CDR3: CASSLRTNWGTEAFF

size: NA
V: TRBV27
CDR3: CASSPRTGTNTEAFF

size: NA
V: TRBV29-1
CDR3: CSAGDRGRGGYTF

size: NA
V: TRBV4-1
CDR3: CASSQEMARGRPQHF

size: NA
V: TRBV2
CDR3: CASRGSLAPQYF

size: NA
V: TRBV11-2
CDR3: CASSLGLGQVLKLFF

size: NA
V: TRBV27
CDR3: CASSTKRGVSEQYF

size: NA
V: TRBV13
CDR3: CASSLTGFSGNTIYF

size: NA
V: TRBV19
CDR3: CASSRESTDTQYF